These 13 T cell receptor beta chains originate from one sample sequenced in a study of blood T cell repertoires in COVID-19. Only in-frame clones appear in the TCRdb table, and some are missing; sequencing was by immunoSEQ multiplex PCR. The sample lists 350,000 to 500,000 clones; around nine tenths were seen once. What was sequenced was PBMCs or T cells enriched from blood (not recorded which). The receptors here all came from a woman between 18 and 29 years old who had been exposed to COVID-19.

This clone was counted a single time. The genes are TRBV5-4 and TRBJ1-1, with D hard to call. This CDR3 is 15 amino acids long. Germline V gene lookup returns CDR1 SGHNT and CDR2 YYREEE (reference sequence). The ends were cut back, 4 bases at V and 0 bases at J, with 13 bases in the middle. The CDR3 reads CASSPGSGMNTEAFF. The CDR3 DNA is TGTGCCAGCAGCCCGGGAAGTGGGATGAACACTGAAGCTTTCTTT.

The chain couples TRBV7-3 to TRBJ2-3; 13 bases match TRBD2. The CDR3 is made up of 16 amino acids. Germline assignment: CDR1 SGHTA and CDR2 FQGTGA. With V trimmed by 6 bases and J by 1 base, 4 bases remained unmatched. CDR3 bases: TGTGCCAGCAGACTAGCGGGGGGGCCGGGCACAGATACGCAGTATTTT. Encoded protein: CASRLAGGPGTDTQYF.

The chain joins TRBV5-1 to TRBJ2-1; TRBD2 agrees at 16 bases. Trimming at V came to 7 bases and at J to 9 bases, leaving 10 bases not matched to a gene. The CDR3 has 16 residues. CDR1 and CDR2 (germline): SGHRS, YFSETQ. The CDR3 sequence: CASSGLAGGPSSEQFF. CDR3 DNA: TGCGCCAGCTCGGGACTAGCGGGAGGGCCATCCAGTGAGCAGTTCTTC.

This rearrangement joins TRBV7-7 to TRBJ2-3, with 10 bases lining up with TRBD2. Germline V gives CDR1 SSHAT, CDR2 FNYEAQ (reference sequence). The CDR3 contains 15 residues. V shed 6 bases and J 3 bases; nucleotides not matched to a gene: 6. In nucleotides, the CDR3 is TGTGCCAGCAGTCCTACTAGCGGGAATACAGATACGCAGTATTTT. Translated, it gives CASSPTSGNTDTQYF.

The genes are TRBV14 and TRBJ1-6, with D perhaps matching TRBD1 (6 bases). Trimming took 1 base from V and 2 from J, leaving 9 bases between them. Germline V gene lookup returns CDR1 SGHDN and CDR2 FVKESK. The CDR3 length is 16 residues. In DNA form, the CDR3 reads TGTGCCAGCAGCCAAGGAAGGGGGACCTATAATTCACCCCTCCACTTT. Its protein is CASSQGRGTYNSPLHF.

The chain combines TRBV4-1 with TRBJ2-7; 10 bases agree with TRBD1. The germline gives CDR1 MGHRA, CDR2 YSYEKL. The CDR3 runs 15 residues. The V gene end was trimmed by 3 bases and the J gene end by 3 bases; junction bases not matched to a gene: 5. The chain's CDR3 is CASSQAGTGVYEQYF. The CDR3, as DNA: TGCGCCAGCAGCCAGGCCGGGACAGGGGTCTACGAGCAGTACTTC.

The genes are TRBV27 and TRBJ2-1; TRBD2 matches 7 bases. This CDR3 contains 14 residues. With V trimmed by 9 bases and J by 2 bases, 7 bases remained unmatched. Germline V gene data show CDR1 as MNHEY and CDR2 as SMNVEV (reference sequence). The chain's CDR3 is CASPGGGAYNEQFF. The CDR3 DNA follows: TGTGCCAGTCCGGGGGGTGGGGCCTACAATGAGCAGTTCTTC.

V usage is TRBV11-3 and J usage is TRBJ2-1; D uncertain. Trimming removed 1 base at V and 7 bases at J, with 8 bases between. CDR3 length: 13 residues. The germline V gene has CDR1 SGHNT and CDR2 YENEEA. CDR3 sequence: CASSLANENEQFF. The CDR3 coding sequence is TGTGCCAGCAGCTTAGCAAACGAGAATGAGCAGTTCTTC.

CDR3 sequence reads: CASSETSGGAGEQYF. The CDR3 region has the DNA TGTGCCAGCAGTGAGACTAGCGGGGGGGCAGGCGAGCAGTACTTC. This chain uses TRBV6-1 with TRBJ2-7, with 14 bases aligning to TRBD2. The J segment lost 6 bases and the V segment lost 3 bases, leaving 4 bases of the junction unmatched. Germline loops: CDR1 MNHNS, CDR2 SASEGT. The length of the CDR3 is 15 residues.

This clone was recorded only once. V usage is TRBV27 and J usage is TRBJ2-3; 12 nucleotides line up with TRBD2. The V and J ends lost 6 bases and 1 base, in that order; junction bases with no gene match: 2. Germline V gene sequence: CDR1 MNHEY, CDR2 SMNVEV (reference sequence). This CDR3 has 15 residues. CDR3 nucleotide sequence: TGTGCCAGCAGGACTAGCGGGAGAGGCACAGATACGCAGTATTTT. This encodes CASRTSGRGTDTQYF.

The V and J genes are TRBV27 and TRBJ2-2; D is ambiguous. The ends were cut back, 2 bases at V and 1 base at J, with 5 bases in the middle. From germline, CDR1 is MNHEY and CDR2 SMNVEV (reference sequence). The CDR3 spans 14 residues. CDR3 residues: CASSLVRNTGELFF. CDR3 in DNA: TGTGCCAGCAGTTTAGTCAGGAACACCGGGGAGCTGTTTTTT.

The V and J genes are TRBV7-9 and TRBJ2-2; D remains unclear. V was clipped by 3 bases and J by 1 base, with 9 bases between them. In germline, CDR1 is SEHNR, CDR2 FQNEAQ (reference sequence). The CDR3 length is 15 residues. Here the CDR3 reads CASSFRSLNTGELFF. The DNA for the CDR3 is TGTGCCAGCAGCTTCCGGAGTTTGAACACCGGGGAGCTGTTTTTT. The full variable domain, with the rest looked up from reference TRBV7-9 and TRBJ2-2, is DTGVSQNPRHKITKRGQNVTFRCDPISEHNRLYWYRQTLGQGPEFLTYFQNEAQLEKSRLLSDRFSAERPKGSFSTLEIQRTEQGDSAMYLCASSFRSLNTGELFFGEGSRLTVL.

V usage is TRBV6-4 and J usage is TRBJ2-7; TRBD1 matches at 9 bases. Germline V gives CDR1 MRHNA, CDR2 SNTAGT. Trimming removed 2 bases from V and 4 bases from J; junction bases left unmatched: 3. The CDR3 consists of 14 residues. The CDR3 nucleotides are TGTGCCAGCAGTGACGGGACAGGGTCTTACGAGCAGTACTTC. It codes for CASSDGTGSYEQYF.